This section outlines one T cell receptor beta chain sequence together with its context. One junction end does not reproduce the germline sequence, and a read error may be involved. Making TCR beta cDNA involved approximately 0.5 ug total RNA and a constant-region primer. The TCR beta library was amplified through three nested multiplex PCR rounds in a modified ARM-PCR procedure. TRBV1-TRBV30 forward primers and a C-beta reverse primer were used in the first two PCR rounds, which each ran for nine to ten cycles. TCRdb ran MiXCR on the multiplex PCR reads and lists one entry per CDR3 protein. This table has tens of thousands of distinct CDR3 sequences, approximately 80% appearing once. Both RNA and DNA were isolated together from about 20-30 mg of bulk tissue that had not been sorted. This specimen belongs to a study of tumor-infiltrating lymphocytes in primary liver carcinoma. The germline gives CDR1 SGHAT, CDR2 FQDESV (reference sequence). The CDR3 length is 17 residues.

The receptor's source is a man aged 35 to 55 with primary liver carcinoma and hepatitis B virus infection. Sequencing was performed on liver tumor tissue from sampling region 5. Subset: tumor region T5, tumor centre. The gene calls are TRBV11-1 and TRBJ2-7, with D perhaps TRBD2 (5 bases). The CDR3 DNA reads TGTGCTAACAGCTTAGGGCCGGCGGGTGAAAGCTCCCACGAGCAGTACTTC. This gives the protein CANSLGPAGESSHEQYF.